These T cell receptor beta chains were read from a single sample in a study of blood T cell repertoires in COVID-19. Produced via immunoSEQ multiplex PCR; TCRdb's table is partial and in-frame only. The sample lists some 450,000 clones, 88% occurring once. The source material was peripheral blood. Source of these receptors: a woman between 50 and 59 years old with COVID-19, enrolled during active disease. Both conserved end residues are part of each CDR3. D genes are given only for firm matches.

d_call: NA
v_call: TRBV5-1
cdr3_aa: CASSHGSGRNEQFF

d_call: NA
v_call: TRBV2
cdr3_aa: CASREDLNYGYTF

d_call: NA
v_call: TRBV28
cdr3_aa: CASSLSSYEQYF

d_call: TRBD2
v_call: TRBV6-5
cdr3_aa: CASSYRAGGLYEQYF

d_call: NA
v_call: TRBV2
cdr3_aa: CASSPSVPGIQEQYF

d_call: NA
v_call: TRBV5-1
cdr3_aa: CASSSWTDMNTEAFF

d_call: TRBD2
v_call: TRBV18
cdr3_aa: CASSLPPYSGVQETQYF

d_call: NA
v_call: TRBV10-2
cdr3_aa: CASNLGVRDGGELFF

d_call: TRBD2
v_call: TRBV7-9
cdr3_aa: CASSFSGGQSYEQYF

d_call: NA
v_call: TRBV2
cdr3_aa: CASRGGYNQPQHF

d_call: NA
v_call: TRBV19
cdr3_aa: CASSIVEGRPQHF

d_call: TRBD1
v_call: TRBV4-1
cdr3_aa: CASSQAPGQGQETQYF

d_call: TRBD1
v_call: TRBV10-3
cdr3_aa: CAISESNRGLAPLHF

d_call: TRBD2
v_call: TRBV13
cdr3_aa: CASSSGLAGGQETQYF

d_call: TRBD1
v_call: TRBV5-1
cdr3_aa: CASRGTGGANTEAFF

d_call: TRBD1
v_call: TRBV7-9
cdr3_aa: CASSSGQGLLGYTF

d_call: NA
v_call: TRBV7-2
cdr3_aa: CASTRGQTGELFF

d_call: TRBD1
v_call: TRBV30
cdr3_aa: CALQGATYNEQFF

d_call: NA
v_call: TRBV21-1
cdr3_aa: CASSKVAGGFVWRYYYEQYF

d_call: TRBD2
v_call: TRBV5-6
cdr3_aa: CASSSGGPDTQYF

d_call: TRBD1
v_call: TRBV30
cdr3_aa: CAWNRDRGADEQYF

d_call: NA
v_call: TRBV6-5
cdr3_aa: CASRRTVDTEAFF

d_call: NA
v_call: TRBV24-1
cdr3_aa: CATSDLPVNEQFF

d_call: TRBD2
v_call: TRBV7-8
cdr3_aa: CASSLQRGPNNEQFF